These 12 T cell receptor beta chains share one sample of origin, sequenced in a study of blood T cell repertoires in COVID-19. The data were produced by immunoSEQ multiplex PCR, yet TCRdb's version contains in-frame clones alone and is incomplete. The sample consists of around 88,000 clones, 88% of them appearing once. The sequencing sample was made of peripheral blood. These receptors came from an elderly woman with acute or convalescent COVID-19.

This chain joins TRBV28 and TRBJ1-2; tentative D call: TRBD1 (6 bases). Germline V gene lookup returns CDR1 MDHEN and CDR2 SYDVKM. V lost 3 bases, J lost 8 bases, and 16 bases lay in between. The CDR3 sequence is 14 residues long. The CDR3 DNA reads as TGTGCCAGCAGTTTGAAGGGGACAAGGAAAGGCTACACCTTC. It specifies CASSLKGTRKGYTF.

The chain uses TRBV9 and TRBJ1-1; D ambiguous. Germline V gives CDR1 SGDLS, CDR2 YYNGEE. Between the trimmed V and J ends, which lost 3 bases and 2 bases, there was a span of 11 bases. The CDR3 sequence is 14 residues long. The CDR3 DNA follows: TGTGCCAGCAGCGCCCAAGCGGGAAACACTGAAGCTTTCTTT. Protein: CASSAQAGNTEAFF.

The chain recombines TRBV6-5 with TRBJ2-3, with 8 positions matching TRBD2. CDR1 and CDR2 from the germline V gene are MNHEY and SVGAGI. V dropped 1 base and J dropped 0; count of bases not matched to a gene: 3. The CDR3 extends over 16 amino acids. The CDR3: CASSYFGGASTDTQYF. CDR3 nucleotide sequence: TGTGCCAGCAGTTACTTCGGGGGGGCGAGCACAGATACGCAGTATTTT.

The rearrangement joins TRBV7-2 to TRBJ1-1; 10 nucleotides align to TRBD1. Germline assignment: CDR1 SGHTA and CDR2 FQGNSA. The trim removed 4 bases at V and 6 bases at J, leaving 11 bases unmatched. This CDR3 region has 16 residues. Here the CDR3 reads CASSSAGTGVLAEAFF. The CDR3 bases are TGTGCCAGCAGCTCTGCCGGGACAGGGGTTCTCGCTGAAGCTTTCTTT.

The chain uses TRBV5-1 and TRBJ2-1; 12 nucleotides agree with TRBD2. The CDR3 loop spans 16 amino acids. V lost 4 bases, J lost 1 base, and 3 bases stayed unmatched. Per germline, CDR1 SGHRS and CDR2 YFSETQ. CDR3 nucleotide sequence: TGCGCCAGCAGCACGGGACTAGCGGGTTCCTACAATGAGCAGTTCTTC. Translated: CASSTGLAGSYNEQFF.

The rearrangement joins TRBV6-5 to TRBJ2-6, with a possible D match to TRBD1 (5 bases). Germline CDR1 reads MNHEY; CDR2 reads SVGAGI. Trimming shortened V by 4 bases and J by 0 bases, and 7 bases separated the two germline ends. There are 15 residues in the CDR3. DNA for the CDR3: TGTGCCAGCAGTTCAGGGCGCTCTGGGGCCAACGTCCTGACTTTC. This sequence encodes CASSSGRSGANVLTF.

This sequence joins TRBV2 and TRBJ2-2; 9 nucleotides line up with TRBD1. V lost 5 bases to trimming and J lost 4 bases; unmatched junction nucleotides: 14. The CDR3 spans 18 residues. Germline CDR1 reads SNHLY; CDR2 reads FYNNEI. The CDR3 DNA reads TGTGCCAGCAGTACAACCGGGACAGGGCGCCTGGCCACCGGGGAGCTGTTTTTT. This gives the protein CASSTTGTGRLATGELFF. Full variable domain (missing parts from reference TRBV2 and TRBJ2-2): EPEVTQTPSHQVTQMGQEVILRCVPISNHLYFYWYRQILGQKVEFLVSFYNNEISEKSEIFDDQFSVERPDGSNFTLKIRSTKLEDSAMYFCASSTTGTGRLATGELFFGEGSRLTVL.

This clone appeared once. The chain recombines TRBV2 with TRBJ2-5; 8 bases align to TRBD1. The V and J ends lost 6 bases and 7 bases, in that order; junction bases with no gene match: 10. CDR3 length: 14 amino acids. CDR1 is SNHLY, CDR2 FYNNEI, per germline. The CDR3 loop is CASRHDRGPRTQYF. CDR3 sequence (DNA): TGTGCCAGCAGACACGACAGGGGACCACGGACCCAGTACTTC. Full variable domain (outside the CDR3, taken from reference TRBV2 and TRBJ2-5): EPEVTQTPSHQVTQMGQEVILRCVPISNHLYFYWYRQILGQKVEFLVSFYNNEISEKSEIFDDQFSVERPDGSNFTLKIRSTKLEDSAMYFCASRHDRGPRTQYFGPGTRLLVL.

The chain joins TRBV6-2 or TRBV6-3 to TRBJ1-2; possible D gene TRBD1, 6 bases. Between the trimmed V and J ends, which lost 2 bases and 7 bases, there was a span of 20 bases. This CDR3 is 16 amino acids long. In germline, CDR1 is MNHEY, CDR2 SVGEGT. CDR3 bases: TGTGCCAGCAGTTACCCATCCACAGGGAAGCGCGGTGGCTACACCTTC. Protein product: CASSYPSTGKRGGYTF.

The CDR3 DNA reads as TGTGCCAGCAGTTTCCCAGGGAAAGATGGCTACACCTTC. This sequence encodes CASSFPGKDGYTF. The chain combines TRBV12-3 or TRBV12-4 with TRBJ1-2, with a possible D match to TRBD1 (5 bases). The CDR3 length is 13 residues. V was trimmed by 3 bases and J by 6 bases, leaving 11 bases between them.

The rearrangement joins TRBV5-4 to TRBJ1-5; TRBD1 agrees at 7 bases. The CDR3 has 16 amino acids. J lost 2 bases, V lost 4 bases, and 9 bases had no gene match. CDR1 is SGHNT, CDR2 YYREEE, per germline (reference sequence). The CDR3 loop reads CASSLDRGQGNQPQHF. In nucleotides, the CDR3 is TGTGCCAGCAGCCTGGATCGAGGACAGGGCAATCAGCCCCAGCATTTT.

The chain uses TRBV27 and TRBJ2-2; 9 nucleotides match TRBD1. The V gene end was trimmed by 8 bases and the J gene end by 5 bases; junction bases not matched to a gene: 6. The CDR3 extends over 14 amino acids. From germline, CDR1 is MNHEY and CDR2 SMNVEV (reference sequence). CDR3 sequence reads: CASRGQGRTGELFF. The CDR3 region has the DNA TGTGCCAGCCGGGGACAGGGTCGTACCGGGGAGCTGTTTTTT.